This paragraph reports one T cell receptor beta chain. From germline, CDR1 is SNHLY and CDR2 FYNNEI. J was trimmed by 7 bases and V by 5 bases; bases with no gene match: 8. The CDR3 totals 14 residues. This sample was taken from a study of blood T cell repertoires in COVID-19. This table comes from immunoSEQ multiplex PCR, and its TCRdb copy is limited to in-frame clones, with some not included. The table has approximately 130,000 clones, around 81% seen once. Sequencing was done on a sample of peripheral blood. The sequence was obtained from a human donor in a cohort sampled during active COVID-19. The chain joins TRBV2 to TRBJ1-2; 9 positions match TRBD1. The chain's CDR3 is CASSTGTGLGGYTF. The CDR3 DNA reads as TGTGCCAGCAGTACCGGGACAGGGCTTGGTGGCTACACCTTC.